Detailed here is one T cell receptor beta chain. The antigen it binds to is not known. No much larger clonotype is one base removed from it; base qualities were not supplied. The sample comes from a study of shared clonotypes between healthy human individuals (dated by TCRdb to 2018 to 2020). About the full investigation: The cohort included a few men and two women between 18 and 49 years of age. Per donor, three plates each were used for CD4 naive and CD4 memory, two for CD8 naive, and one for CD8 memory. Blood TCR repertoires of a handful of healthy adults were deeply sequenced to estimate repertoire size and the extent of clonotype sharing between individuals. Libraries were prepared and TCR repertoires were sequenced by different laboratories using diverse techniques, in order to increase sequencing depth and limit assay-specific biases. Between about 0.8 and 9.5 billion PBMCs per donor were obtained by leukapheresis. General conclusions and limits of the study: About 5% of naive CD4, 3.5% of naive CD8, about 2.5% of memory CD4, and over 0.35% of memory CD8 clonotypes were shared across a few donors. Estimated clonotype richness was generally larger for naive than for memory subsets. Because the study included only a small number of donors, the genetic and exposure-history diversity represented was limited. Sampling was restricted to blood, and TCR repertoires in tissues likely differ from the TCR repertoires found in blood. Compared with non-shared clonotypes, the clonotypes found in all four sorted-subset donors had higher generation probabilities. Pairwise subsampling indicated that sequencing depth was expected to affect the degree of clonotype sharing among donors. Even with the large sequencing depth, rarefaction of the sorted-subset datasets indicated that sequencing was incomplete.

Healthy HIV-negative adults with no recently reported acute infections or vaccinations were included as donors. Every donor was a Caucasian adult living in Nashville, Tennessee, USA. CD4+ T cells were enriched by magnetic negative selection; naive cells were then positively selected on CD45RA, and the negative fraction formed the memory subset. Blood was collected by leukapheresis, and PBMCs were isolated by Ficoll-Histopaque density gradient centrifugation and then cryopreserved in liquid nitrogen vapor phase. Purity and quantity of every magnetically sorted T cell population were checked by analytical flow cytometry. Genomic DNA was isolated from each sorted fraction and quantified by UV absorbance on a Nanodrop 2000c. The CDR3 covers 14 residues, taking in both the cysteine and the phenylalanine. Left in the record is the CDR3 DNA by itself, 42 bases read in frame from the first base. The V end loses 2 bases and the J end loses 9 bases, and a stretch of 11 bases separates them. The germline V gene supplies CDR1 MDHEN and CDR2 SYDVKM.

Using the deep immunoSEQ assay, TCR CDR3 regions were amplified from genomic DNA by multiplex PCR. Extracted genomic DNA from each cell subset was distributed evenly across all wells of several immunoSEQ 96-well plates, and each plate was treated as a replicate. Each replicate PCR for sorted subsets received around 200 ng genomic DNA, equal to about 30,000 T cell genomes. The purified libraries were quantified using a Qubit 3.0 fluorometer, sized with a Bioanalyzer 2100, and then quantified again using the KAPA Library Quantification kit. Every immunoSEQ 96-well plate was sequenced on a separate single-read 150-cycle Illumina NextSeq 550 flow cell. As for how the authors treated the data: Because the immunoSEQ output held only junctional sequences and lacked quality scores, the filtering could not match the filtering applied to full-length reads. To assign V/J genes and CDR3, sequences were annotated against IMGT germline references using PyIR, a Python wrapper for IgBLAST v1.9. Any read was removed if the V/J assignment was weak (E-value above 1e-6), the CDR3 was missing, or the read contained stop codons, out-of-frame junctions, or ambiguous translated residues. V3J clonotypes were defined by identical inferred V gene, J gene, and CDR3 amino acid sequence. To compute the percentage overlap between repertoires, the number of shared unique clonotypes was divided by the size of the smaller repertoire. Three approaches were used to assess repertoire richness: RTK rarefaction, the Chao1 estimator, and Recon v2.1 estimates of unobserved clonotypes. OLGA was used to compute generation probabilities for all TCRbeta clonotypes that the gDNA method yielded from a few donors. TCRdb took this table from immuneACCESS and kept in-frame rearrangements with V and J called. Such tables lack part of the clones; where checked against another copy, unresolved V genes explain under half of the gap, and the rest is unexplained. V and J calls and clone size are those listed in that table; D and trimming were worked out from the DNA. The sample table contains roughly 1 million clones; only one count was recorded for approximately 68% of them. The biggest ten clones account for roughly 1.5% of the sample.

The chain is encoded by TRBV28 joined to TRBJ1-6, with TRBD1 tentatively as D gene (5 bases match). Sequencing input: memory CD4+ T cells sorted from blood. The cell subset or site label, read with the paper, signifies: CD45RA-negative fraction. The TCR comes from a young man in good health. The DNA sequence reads TGTGCCAGCAGTTTAGTTCAGGGCGGTTCACCCCTCCACTTT. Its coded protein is CASSLVQGGSPLHF.